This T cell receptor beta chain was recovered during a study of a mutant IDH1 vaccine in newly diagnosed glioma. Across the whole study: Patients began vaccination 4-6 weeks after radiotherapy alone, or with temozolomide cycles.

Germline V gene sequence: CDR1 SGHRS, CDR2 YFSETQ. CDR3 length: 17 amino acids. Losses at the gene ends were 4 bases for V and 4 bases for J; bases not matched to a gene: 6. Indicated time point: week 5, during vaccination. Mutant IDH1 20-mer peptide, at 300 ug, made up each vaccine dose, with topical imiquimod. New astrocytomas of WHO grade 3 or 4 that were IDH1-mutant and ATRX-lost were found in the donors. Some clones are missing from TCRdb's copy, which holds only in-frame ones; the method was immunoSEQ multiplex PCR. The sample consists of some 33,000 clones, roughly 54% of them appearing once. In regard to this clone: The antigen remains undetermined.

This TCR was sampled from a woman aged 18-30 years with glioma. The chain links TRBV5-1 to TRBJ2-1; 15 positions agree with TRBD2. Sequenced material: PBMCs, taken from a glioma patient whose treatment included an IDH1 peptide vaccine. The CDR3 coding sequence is TGCGCCAGCAGCCCCGGGACTAGCGGGGGGCGGTACAATGAGCAGTTCTTC. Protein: CASSPGTSGGRYNEQFF.